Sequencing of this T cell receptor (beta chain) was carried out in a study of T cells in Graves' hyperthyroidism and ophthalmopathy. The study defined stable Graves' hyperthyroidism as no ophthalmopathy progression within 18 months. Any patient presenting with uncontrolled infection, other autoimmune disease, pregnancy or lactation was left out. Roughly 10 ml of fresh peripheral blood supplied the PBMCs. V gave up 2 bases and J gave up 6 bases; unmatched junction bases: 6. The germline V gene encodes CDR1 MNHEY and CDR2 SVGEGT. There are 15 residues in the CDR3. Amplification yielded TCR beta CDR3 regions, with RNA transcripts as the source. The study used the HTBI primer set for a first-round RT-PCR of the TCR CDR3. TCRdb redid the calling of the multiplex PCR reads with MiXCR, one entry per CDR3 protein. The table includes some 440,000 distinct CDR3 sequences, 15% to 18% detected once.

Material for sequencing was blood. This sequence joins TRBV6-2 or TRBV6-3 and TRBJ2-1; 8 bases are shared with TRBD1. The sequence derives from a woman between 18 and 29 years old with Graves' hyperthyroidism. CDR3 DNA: TGTGCCAGCAGTTACGGACAGGGAATAAGCAATGAGCAGTTCTTC. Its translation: CASSYGQGISNEQFF.